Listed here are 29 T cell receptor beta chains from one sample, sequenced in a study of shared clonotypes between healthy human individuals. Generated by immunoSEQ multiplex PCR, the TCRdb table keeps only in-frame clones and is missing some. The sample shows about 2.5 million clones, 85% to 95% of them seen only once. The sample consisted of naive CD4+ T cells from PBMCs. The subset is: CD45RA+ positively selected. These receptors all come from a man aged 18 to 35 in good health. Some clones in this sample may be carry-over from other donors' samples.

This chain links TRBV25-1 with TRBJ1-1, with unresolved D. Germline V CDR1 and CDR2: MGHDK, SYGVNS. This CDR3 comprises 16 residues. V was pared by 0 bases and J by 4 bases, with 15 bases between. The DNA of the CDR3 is TGTGCCAGCAGTGAATATGATCCGGGTGTGGGCACTGAAGCTTTCTTT. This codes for CASSEYDPGVGTEAFF.

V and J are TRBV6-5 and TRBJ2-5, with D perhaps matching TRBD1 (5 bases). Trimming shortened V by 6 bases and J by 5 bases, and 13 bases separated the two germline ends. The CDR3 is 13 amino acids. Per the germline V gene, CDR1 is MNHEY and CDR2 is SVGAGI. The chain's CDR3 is CASRLQGLETQYF. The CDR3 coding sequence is TGTGCCAGCAGACTCCAGGGTTTGGAGACCCAGTACTTC.

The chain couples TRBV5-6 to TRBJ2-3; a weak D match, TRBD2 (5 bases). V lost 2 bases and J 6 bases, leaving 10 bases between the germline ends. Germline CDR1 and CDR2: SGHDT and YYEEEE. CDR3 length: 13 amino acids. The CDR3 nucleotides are TGTGCCAGCAGCTTTGCGGGTTGGGATACGCAGTATTTT. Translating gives CASSFAGWDTQYF.

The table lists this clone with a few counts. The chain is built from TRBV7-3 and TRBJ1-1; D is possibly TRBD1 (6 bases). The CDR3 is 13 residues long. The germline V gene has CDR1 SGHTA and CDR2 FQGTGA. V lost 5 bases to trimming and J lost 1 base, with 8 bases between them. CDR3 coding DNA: TGTGCCAGCAGCGCGACAGGGAACACTGAAGCTTTCTTT. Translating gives CASSATGNTEAFF. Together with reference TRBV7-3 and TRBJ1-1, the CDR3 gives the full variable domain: GAGVSQTPSNKVTEKGKYVELRCDPISGHTALYWYRQSLGQGPEFLIYFQGTGAADDSGLPNDRFFAVRPEGSVSTLKIQRTERGDSAVYLCASSATGNTEAFFGQGTRLTVV.

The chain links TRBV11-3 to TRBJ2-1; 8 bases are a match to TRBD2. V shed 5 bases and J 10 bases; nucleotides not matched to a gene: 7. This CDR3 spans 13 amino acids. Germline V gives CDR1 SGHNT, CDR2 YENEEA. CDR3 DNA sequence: TGTGCCAGCAGCGGAAGAGTAGCGGGGGAGCAGTTCTTC. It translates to CASSGRVAGEQFF.

CDR3 bases: TGCGCCAGCAGCTCATCCGGGACTAGATATGAGACCCAGTACTTC. The encoded protein is CASSSSGTRYETQYF. This chain joins TRBV4-3 and TRBJ2-5, with 8 bases aligning to TRBD2. This CDR3 contains 15 residues. Per germline, CDR1 LGHNA and CDR2 YSLEER. The trim removed 5 bases at V and 5 bases at J, leaving 10 bases unmatched.

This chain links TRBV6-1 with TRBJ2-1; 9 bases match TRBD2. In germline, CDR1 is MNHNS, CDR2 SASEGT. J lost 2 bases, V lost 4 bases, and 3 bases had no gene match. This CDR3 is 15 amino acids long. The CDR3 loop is CASSALAGTYNEQFF. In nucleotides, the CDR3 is TGTGCCAGCAGTGCGCTAGCGGGGACCTACAATGAGCAGTTCTTC.

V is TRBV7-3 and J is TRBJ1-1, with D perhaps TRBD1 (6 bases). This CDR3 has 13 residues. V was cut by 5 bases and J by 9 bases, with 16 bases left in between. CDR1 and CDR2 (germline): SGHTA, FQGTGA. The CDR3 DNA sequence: TGTGCCAGCAGCCAAAGCGCTGGACAGAAAGCTTTCTTT. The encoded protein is CASSQSAGQKAFF.

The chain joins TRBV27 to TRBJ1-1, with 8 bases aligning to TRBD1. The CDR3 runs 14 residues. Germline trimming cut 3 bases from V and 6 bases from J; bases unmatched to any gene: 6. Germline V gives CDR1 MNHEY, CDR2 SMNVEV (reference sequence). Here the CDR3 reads CASSFGQGQAEAFF. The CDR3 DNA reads TGTGCCAGCAGTTTTGGACAGGGACAGGCTGAAGCTTTCTTT.

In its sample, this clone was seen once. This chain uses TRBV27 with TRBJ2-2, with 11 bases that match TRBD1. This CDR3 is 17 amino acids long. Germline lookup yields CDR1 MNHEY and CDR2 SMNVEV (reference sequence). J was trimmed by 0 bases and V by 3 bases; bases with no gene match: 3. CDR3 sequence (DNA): TGTGCCAGCAGTTTCCTGGGACAGGGGGCGAACACCGGGGAGCTGTTTTTT. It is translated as CASSFLGQGANTGELFF.

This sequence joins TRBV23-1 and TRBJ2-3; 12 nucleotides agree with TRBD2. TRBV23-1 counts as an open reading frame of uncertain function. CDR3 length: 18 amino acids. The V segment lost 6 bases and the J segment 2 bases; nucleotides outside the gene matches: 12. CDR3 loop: CASRSSGRGGVNTDTQYF. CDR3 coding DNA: TGCGCCAGCAGATCTAGCGGGAGGGGGGGTGTAAACACAGATACGCAGTATTTT.

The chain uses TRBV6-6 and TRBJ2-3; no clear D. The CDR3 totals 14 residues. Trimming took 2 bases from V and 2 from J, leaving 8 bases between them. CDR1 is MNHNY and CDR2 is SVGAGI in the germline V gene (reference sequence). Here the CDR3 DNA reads TGTGCCAGCAGTTACGGGGAAGACACAGATACGCAGTATTTT. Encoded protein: CASSYGEDTDTQYF.

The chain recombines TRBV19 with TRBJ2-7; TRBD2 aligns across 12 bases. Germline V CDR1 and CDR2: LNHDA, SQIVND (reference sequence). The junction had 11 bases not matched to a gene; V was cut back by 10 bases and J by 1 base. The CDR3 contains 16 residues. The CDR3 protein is CATSALAGGISYEQYF. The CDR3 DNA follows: TGTGCCACCTCTGCCCTAGCGGGAGGGATATCCTACGAGCAGTACTTC.

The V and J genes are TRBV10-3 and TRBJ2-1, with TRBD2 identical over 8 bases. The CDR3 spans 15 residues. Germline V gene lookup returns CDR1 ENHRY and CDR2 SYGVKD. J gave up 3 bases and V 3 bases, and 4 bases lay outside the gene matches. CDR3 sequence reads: CAISDILAGYNEQFF. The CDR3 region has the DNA TGTGCCATCAGTGATATTCTAGCGGGCTACAATGAGCAGTTCTTC.

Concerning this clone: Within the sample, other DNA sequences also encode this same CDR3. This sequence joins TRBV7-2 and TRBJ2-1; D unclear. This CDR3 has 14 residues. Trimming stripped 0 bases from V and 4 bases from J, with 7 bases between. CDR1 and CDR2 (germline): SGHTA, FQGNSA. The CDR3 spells CASSLAVVYNEQFF. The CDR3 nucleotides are TGTGCCAGCAGCTTAGCGGTAGTTTACAATGAGCAGTTCTTC.

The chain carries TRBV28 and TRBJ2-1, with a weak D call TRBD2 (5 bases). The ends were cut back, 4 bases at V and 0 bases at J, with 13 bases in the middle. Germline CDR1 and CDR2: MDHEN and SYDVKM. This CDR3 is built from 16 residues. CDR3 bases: TGTGCCAGCAGTTCCGGGCCAGCGGCCTCCTACAATGAGCAGTTCTTC. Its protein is CASSSGPAASYNEQFF. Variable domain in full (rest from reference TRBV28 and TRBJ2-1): DVKVTQSSRYLVKRTGEKVFLECVQDMDHENMFWYRQDPGLGLRLIYFSYDVKMKEKGDIPEGYSVSREKKERFSLILESASTNQTSMYLCASSSGPAASYNEQFFGPGTRLTVL.

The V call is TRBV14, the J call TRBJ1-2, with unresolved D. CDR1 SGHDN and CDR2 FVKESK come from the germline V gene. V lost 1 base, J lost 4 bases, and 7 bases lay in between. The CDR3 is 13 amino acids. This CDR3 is CASSQGSTYGYTF. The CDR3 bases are TGTGCCAGCAGCCAAGGATCCACCTATGGCTACACCTTC.

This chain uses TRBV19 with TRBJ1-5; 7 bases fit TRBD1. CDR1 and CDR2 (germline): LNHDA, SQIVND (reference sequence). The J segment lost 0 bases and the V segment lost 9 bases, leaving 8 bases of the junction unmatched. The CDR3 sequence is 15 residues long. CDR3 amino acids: CASEDRPYSNQPQHF. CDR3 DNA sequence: TGTGCCAGCGAGGACAGGCCCTATAGCAATCAGCCCCAGCATTTT.

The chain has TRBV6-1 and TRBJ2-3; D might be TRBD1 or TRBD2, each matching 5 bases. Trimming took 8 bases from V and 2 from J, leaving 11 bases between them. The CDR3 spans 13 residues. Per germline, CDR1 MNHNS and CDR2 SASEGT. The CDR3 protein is CASVTGHTDTQYF. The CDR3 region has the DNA TGTGCCAGCGTGACGGGGCACACAGATACGCAGTATTTT.

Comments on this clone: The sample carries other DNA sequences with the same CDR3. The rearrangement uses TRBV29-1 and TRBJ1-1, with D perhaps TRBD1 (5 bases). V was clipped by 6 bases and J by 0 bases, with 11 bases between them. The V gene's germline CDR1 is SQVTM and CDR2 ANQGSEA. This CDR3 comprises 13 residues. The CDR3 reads CSVGGGMNTEAFF. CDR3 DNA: TGCAGCGTCGGCGGGGGGATGAACACTGAAGCTTTCTTT.

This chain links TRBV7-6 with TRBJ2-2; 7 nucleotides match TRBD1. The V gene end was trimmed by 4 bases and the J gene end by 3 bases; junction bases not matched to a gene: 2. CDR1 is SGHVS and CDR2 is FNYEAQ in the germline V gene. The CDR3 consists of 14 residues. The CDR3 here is CASSSQGHTGELFF. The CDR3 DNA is TGTGCCAGCAGCTCACAGGGGCACACCGGGGAGCTGTTTTTT.

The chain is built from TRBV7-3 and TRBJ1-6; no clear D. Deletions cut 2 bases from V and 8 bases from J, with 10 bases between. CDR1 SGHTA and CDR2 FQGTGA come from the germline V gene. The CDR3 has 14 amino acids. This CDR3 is CASSLGRAYSPLHF. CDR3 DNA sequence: TGTGCCAGCAGCTTAGGCCGGGCTTATTCACCCCTCCACTTT.

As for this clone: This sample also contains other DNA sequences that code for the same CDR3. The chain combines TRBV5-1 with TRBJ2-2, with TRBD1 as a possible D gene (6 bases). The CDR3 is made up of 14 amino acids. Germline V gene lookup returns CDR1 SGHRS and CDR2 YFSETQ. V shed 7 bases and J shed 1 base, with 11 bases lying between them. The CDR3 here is CASSGRGNTGELFF. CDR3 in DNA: TGCGCCAGCTCGGGCAGGGGGAACACCGGGGAGCTGTTTTTT.

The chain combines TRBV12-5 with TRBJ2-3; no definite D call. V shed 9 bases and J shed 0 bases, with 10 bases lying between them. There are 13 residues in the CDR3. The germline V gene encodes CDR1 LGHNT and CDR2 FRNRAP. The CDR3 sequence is CARLTVSTDTQYF. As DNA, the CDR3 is TGTGCTAGATTAACGGTCAGCACAGATACGCAGTATTTT. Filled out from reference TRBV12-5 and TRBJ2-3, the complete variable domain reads DARVTQTPRHKVTEMGQEVTMRCQPILGHNTVFWYRQTMMQGLELLAYFRNRAPLDDSGMPKDRFSAEMPDATLATLKIQPSEPRDSAVYFCARLTVSTDTQYFGPGTRLTVL.

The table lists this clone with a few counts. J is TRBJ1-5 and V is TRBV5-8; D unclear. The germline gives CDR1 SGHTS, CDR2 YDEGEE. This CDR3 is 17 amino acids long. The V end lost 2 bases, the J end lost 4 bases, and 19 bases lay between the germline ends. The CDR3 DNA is TGTGCCAGCAGCTTTGCTTCGGTCGTTGGGGTAAATCAGCCCCAGCATTTT. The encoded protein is CASSFASVVGVNQPQHF.

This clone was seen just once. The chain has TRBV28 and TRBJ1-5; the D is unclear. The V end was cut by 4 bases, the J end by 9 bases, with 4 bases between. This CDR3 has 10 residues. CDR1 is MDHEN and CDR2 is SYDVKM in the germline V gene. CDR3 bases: TGTGCCAGCAGTTCGGGGCCCCAGCATTTT. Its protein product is CASSSGPQHF.

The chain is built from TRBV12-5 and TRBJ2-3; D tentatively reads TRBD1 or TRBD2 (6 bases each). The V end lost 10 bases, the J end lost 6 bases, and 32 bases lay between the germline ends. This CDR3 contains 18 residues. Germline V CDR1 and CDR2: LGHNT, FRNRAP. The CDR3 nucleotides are TGTGCTATACCCCGGACAGTTAAGGGTGTAGGACTAACGGATACGCAGTATTTT. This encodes CAIPRTVKGVGLTDTQYF.

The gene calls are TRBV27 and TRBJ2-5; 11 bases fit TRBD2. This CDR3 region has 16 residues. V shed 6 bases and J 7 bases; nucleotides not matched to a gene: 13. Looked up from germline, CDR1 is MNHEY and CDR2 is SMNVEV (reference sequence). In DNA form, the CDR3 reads TGTGCCAGCAGGGACAGGGCCACTAGCGGGAGAGGGACCCAGTACTTC. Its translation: CASRDRATSGRGTQYF.

DNA of the CDR3: TGTGCCAGCAGGGGGACGCTGGCAACTAATGAAAAACTGTTTTTT. This translates into CASRGTLATNEKLFF. J is TRBJ1-4 and V is TRBV9; perhaps TRBD1 as D (5 bases). Trimming removed 5 bases from V and 0 bases from J, with 11 bases in between. This CDR3 has 15 residues. Germline values: CDR1 SGDLS, CDR2 YYNGEE. Based on the CDR3 plus reference TRBV9 and TRBJ1-4, the full variable domain is DSGVTQTPKHLITATGQRVTLRCSPRSGDLSVYWYQQSLDQGLQFLIQYYNGEERAKGNILERFSAQQFPDLHSELNLSSLELGDSALYFCASRGTLATNEKLFFGSGTQLSVL.